Following are 16 T cell receptor beta chains from one sample sequenced in a study of blood T cells in healthy people across ages. It was with a sample-barcoded 5' primer and a J-beta primer mix that a second PCR of about 6 to 12 cycles was run. Each CDR3 protein is one row after TCRdb ran MiXCR on the 5' RACE reads. The data hold 540,000 or so distinct CDR3 sequences, with about 26% observed a single time. The source material was blood. These TCRs come from a woman aged 70-85 years in good health.

The chain recombines TRBV5-1 with TRBJ1-1; D call uncertain. The CDR3 runs to 15 residues. Germline loops: CDR1 SGHRS, CDR2 YFSETQ. Trimming took 1 base from V and 2 from J, leaving 12 bases between them. The CDR3 sequence is CASSLLGLINTEAFF. The CDR3 DNA reads TGCGCCAGCAGCTTGTTAGGACTGATAAACACTGAAGCTTTCTTT.

V and J are TRBV25-1 and TRBJ2-5; D may correspond to TRBD1 or TRBD2 (5 bases each). There are 17 residues in the CDR3. Trimming removed 3 bases at V and 2 bases at J, with 19 bases between. The germline V gene has CDR1 MGHDK and CDR2 SYGVNS. CDR3 sequence (DNA): TGTGCCAGCAGTGACCTCTCTTATCGGGGACCACAAGAGACCCAGTACTTC. As protein: CASSDLSYRGPQETQYF. Full variable domain (missing parts from reference TRBV25-1 and TRBJ2-5): EADIYQTPRYLVIGTGKKITLECSQTMGHDKMYWYQQDPGMELHLIHYSYGVNSTEKGDLSSESTVSRIRTEHFPLTLESARPSHTSQYLCASSDLSYRGPQETQYFGPGTRLLVL.

This sequence joins TRBV20-1 and TRBJ2-1; tentatively, D is TRBD2 (7 bases). The CDR3 is 13 amino acids. V lost 7 bases to trimming and J lost 4 bases, with 14 bases between them. Germline CDR1 is DFQATT and CDR2 is SNEGSKA (reference sequence). CDR3: CSGEGGGYNEQFF. The CDR3 DNA reads TGCAGTGGGGAGGGGGGGGGTTACAATGAGCAGTTCTTC.

The rearrangement joins TRBV15 to TRBJ1-5; 8 bases align to TRBD1. Germline-derived CDR1 and CDR2 are LNHNV and YYDKDF (reference sequence). This CDR3 is 18 amino acids long. The J segment lost 2 bases and the V segment lost 5 bases, leaving 14 bases of the junction unmatched. The CDR3 sequence: CATSPRTGRGVGNQPQHF. CDR3 DNA sequence: TGTGCCACCAGCCCCCGGACAGGGAGAGGGGTAGGCAATCAGCCCCAGCATTTT.

In its sample, this clonotype was seen a few times. V usage is TRBV9 and J usage is TRBJ2-1, with 7 positions matching TRBD1. Gene TRBJ2-7 matches the end of the DNA better, so the J call may be wrong. The CDR3 consists of 15 residues. Germline CDR1 is SGDLS and CDR2 is YYNGEE. As DNA, the CDR3 is TGTGCCAGCAGCGTAACAACAGGGGCCTTCTACGAGCAGTACTTC. This gives the protein CASSVTTGAFYEQYF.

V is TRBV7-2 and J is TRBJ2-7, with 12 bases identical to TRBD1. From germline, CDR1 is SGHTA and CDR2 FQGNSA. The V and J ends lost 5 bases and 8 bases, in that order; junction bases with no gene match: 10. This CDR3 has 15 amino acids. The CDR3 DNA sequence: TGTGCCAGCAGCCCCCCCGGGACAGGGGGCAGGAAGCAGTACTTC. Encoded protein: CASSPPGTGGRKQYF.

The J gene is TRBJ2-1, the V gene TRBV6-6; D remains unclear. V was trimmed by 3 bases and J by 6 bases, leaving 6 bases between them. Germline CDR1 reads MNHNY; CDR2 reads SVGAGI (reference sequence). The CDR3 is 12 amino acids. This CDR3 reads CASSYGVNEQFF. DNA for the CDR3: TGTGCCAGCAGTTATGGGGTCAATGAGCAGTTCTTC.

The gene calls are TRBV12-3 or TRBV12-4 and TRBJ1-2; D remains unclear. The V and J ends lost 2 bases and 1 base respectively, with 8 bases between them. CDR3 length: 14 amino acids. The CDR3 sequence is CASSLLPNNYGYTF. The CDR3 DNA reads as TGTGCCAGCAGTTTATTACCGAATAACTATGGCTACACCTTC.

The chain is built from TRBV7-2 and TRBJ2-5, with 9 nucleotides matching TRBD1. V lost 5 bases and J lost 2; bases outside the gene matches: 9. Germline V lookup: CDR1 SGHTA, CDR2 FQGNSA. The CDR3 covers 16 residues. The CDR3 nucleotides read TGTGCCAGCAGCCTAAGACCGGGACAGGGTCAAGAGACCCAGTACTTC. It translates to CASSLRPGQGQETQYF.

This clonotype showed up just a few times. The chain links TRBV20-1 to TRBJ2-5; TRBD1 is a possible D gene (6 bases). Between the trimmed V and J ends, which lost 3 bases and 3 bases, there was a span of 11 bases. Germline assignment: CDR1 DFQATT and CDR2 SNEGSKA (reference sequence). The CDR3 length is 13 residues. The CDR3 protein is CSASSTGKETQYF. Here the CDR3 DNA reads TGCAGTGCTAGCTCTACAGGGAAAGAGACCCAGTACTTC.

The table lists this clonotype with a few counts. CDR3: CASSTGTGNNEQFF. CDR3 nucleotide sequence: TGTGCCAGCAGCACAGGGACAGGGAACAATGAGCAGTTCTTC. The J gene is TRBJ2-1, the V gene TRBV7-2, with 9 nucleotides matching TRBD1. The CDR3 contains 14 residues. Losses at the gene ends were 5 bases for V and 5 bases for J; bases not matched to a gene: 4. Germline loops: CDR1 SGHTA, CDR2 FQGNSA.

In its sample, this clonotype was seen a few times. V is TRBV18 and J is TRBJ2-1; D is unclear. CDR3 length: 13 amino acids. Germline lookup yields CDR1 KGHSH and CDR2 LQKENI. Trimming removed 4 bases from V and 10 bases from J, with 14 bases in between. DNA of the CDR3: TGTGCCAGCTCACAGAAAAATAGTGGGGAGCAGTTCTTC. This gives the protein CASSQKNSGEQFF.

This chain connects TRBV3-1 to TRBJ2-7; no firm D call. CDR1 is LGHDT and CDR2 is YNNKEL in the germline V gene (reference sequence). The CDR3 is 12 residues long. The V end lost 0 bases, the J end lost 8 bases, and 8 bases lay between the germline ends. The CDR3 bases are TGTGCCAGCAGCCAAGATGAAGAAAAGCAGTACTTC. It specifies CASSQDEEKQYF.

This clonotype was detected only a few times. The CDR3 bases are TGTGCCAGCAGCTTAGTGGCTGGGACTCTTACCGGGGAGCTGTTTTTT. This gives the protein CASSLVAGTLTGELFF. V gene TRBV11-2 combines with J gene TRBJ2-2; a possible D gene is TRBD2 (6 bases). The germline V gene encodes CDR1 SGHAT and CDR2 FQNNGV. Trimming cost V 1 base and J 5 bases, with 14 bases left between them. The CDR3 is 16 residues long.

The sample holds a few counts of this clonotype. Because it lacks the conserved phenylalanine or tryptophan at the end, this CDR3 is likely a read error. This sequence joins TRBV7-2 and TRBJ1-5; D possibly corresponds to TRBD1 (6 bases). Germline V lookup: CDR1 SGHTA, CDR2 FQGNSA. Trimming stripped 5 bases from V and 1 base from J, with 9 bases between. This CDR3 is built from 14 residues. CDR3 sequence (DNA): TGTGCCAGCAGCACCCAGGGGAGCAATCAGCCCCAGCATCTT. The encoded protein is CASSTQGSNQPQHL.

This clonotype was seen more than once but under ten times. V is TRBV10-3 and J is TRBJ1-2; D is uncertain. V was cut by 4 bases and J by 5 bases, with 5 bases left in between. The CDR3 spans 11 residues. The germline V gene has CDR1 ENHRY and CDR2 SYGVKD. The CDR3 protein is CAISGAYGYTF. The CDR3 DNA sequence: TGTGCCATCAGTGGCGCATATGGCTACACCTTC.